The rows below give T cell receptor beta chains drawn from one sample of a study of CD8 T cells in Susac syndrome. TCRdb re-derived calls from the immunoSEQ multiplex PCR reads in MiXCR, one entry per CDR3 protein. The sample lists about 250,000 distinct CDR3 sequences; 93% were seen once. The material sequenced was CD4+ T cells from PBMCs. The receptors shown here come from a human donor with multiple sclerosis. CDR3s include the opening cysteine and the closing phenylalanine or tryptophan.

V,J,CDR3
TRBV20-1,TRBJ2-1,CSVEGLGEFF
TRBV25-1,TRBJ2-3,CASSEDSSPTDTQYF
TRBV7-9,TRBJ2-2,CASTKTGGQPNTGELFF
TRBV29-1,TRBJ2-2,CSVRPGQGSRHTGELFF
TRBV20-1,TRBJ1-2,CSAGGGRGYTF
TRBV28,TRBJ1-5,CASSLGRQEKVGQPQHF
TRBV5-1,TRBJ1-1,CASSLNSAGAAFF
TRBV30,TRBJ2-3,CAWSVGTGTDTQYF
TRBV30,TRBJ1-5,CAWAPGQAGREPQHF
TRBV12-3/TRBV12-4,TRBJ2-7,CASSPDGSYEQYF
TRBV10-3,TRBJ2-1,CAIARGDWYNEQFF
TRBV2,TRBJ2-2,CASTREASGNTGELFF
TRBV19,TRBJ1-5,CASSIRGFHQPQHF
TRBV27,TRBJ2-3,CASRGTFRRNTDTQYF
TRBV5-6,TRBJ2-3,CASSLGGTGTDTQYF
TRBV30,TRBJ2-7,CAWRPTGGEQYF
TRBV5-1,TRBJ2-5,CASSLELAGGPRETQYF
TRBV29-1,TRBJ2-5,CSVEGGGAVRTQYF
TRBV6-1,TRBJ1-6,CASRREDSSYNSPLHF
TRBV6-5,TRBJ1-1,CASTPLGTPGTEAFF
TRBV7-9,TRBJ1-6,CASSLVSREHSPLHF
TRBV9,TRBJ2-3,CASSVGPFLITDTQYF
TRBV5-6,TRBJ1-1,CASSPQVGSTEAFF
TRBV14,TRBJ2-3,CASSQLRGLPAASGGPDTDTQYF
TRBV12-3/TRBV12-4,TRBJ1-5,CASSLSHSNQPQHF
TRBV24-1,TRBJ1-2,CATSDPGTGDYGYTF
TRBV3-1,TRBJ1-5,CASSQGPGNQPQHF
TRBV20-1,TRBJ2-5,CSAVSGRAGETQYF
TRBV29-1,TRBJ2-5,CSVEGTGETQYF
TRBV19,TRBJ2-5,CASSIEVDRGSTQYF
TRBV25-1,TRBJ1-1,CASRTAGGPNTEAFF
TRBV10-3,TRBJ2-2,CAISAAQGGDTGELFF
TRBV12-3/TRBV12-4,TRBJ2-5,CASSLVIAGETQYF
TRBV29-1,TRBJ2-3,CSVEVGSADTQYF
TRBV19,TRBJ1-5,CASRPTGGNQPQHF
TRBV2,TRBJ1-4,CASRGDGEKLFF
TRBV18,TRBJ1-2,CASSPKTDRVVYGYTF
TRBV30,TRBJ1-4,CAWSVRGRGEKLFF
TRBV7-2,TRBJ2-5,CASSAGTSGPQETQYF
TRBV13,TRBJ1-2,CASSFGQTGGRYGYTF
TRBV24-1,TRBJ2-1,CATSDPGQGNYNEQFF
TRBV19,TRBJ2-5,CASSLGQGKSETQYF
TRBV7-9,TRBJ1-1,CASSLDGVGRTEAFF
TRBV20-1,TRBJ1-2,CSAREGPRFGYTF
TRBV15,TRBJ2-1,CATTAGTYNEQFF
TRBV24-1,TRBJ2-1,CATSDPGQGEANEQFF
TRBV2,TRBJ2-2,CASSEALLGELFF
TRBV3-1,TRBJ1-1,CASSQAQGNTEAFF
TRBV7-3,TRBJ2-1,CASSLDYGGDEQFF
TRBV7-2,TRBJ1-2,CASSSGDGYTF
TRBV11-2,TRBJ1-1,CASSPRQHTEAFF
TRBV15,TRBJ2-5,CATSRDIRETQYF
TRBV2,TRBJ1-3,CASRETGGRGNTIYF
TRBV19,TRBJ1-5,CASRGRGNQPQHF
TRBV20-1,TRBJ1-4,CSARDSGGTNEKLFF
TRBV5-1,TRBJ1-4,CASSLRGFSTNEKLFF
TRBV29-1,TRBJ2-5,CSVAQGVGETQYF
TRBV30,TRBJ2-1,CAWSVRTSGSGEQFF
TRBV29-1,TRBJ2-5,CSGGGYQETQYF